This T cell receptor (beta chain) was obtained from a study of T cells in Graves' hyperthyroidism and ophthalmopathy. Diagnoses rested on clinical symptoms, serum thyroxine and TRAb, thyroid ultrasound and orbital computed tomography. This clonotype showed up just a few times. Its antigen is not known. Amplification of TCR beta CDR3 regions was performed using RNA transcripts as template. The HTBI primer set drove a first-round RT-PCR of the TCR CDR3. TCRdb called the multiplex PCR reads again in MiXCR, with one record for every CDR3 protein. The sample carries some 400,000 distinct CDR3 sequences, approximately 19% recorded once. Germline values: CDR1 MGHRA, CDR2 YSYEKL. V shed 0 bases and J shed 5 bases, with 19 bases lying between them. This CDR3 is 17 amino acids long. Overall study results and limits: Stable hyperthyroidism and ophthalmopathy were separated using 13 V-J signatures. Among clonotypes expanded in thyroid above 0.001, most were also found in blood.

The sequenced sample was blood. The source is a young woman with Graves' hyperthyroidism. The chain employs TRBV4-1 and TRBJ2-5; D gene uncertain. CDR3 DNA sequence: TGCGCCAGCAGCCAAGACGGCTCCCGGAACTTGTGGGAGACCCAGTACTTC. Its translation: CASSQDGSRNLWETQYF.